The present TCR beta chain was sequenced within a study of memory CD4+ T cells and cytomegalovirus serostatus. Study information: Of the healthy Belgian adults, 9 were CMV seropositive and fewer than 30 seronegative.

CDR1 and CDR2 (germline): KGHSH, LQKENI. V dropped 5 bases and J dropped 4 bases, with 4 bases sitting between them. This CDR3 has 11 residues. The sort gate was single viable CD3+CD4+CD8-CD45RO+ cells for memory CD4+ T cells. General observations from the study: Of approximately 150 reported CMV TCRbeta sequences, 65 to 85 were found in memory CD4+ repertoires.

Only a few counts were recorded for this clone. Its specificity is not known. TCRdb's copy holds only in-frame clones and misses some; the assay was immunoSEQ multiplex PCR. Of about 96,000 clones in the sample, 80% were seen once. The sequencing sample was made of memory CD4+ T cells from blood. The chain recombines TRBV18 with TRBJ2-3, with D uncertain. The clonotype comes from an adult in good health and CMV-seropositive. CDR3 protein: CASSVADTQYF. For the CDR3, the DNA is TGTGCCAGCTCAGTTGCAGATACGCAGTATTTT.